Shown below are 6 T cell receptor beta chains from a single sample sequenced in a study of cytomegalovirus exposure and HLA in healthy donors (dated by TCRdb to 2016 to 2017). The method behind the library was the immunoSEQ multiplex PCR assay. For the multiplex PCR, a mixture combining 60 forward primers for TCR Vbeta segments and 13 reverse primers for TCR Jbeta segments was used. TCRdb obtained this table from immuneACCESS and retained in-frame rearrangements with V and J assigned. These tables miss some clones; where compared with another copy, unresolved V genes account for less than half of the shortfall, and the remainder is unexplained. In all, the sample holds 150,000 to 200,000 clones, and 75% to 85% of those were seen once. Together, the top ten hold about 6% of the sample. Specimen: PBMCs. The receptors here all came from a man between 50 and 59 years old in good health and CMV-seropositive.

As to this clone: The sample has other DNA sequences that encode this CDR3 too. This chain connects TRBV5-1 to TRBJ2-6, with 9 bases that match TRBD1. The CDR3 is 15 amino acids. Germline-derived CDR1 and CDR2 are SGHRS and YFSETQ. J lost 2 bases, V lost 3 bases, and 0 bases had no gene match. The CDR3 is CASSWTGAGANVLTF. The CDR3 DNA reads TGCGCCAGCAGCTGGACAGGGGCTGGGGCCAACGTCCTGACTTTC.

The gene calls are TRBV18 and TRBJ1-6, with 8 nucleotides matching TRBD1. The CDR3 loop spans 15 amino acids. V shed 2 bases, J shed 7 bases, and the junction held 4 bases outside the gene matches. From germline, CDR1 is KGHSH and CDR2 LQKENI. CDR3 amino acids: CASSPLGQANSPLHF. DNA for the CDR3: TGTGCCAGCTCACCATTGGGACAGGCAAATTCACCCCTCCACTTT.

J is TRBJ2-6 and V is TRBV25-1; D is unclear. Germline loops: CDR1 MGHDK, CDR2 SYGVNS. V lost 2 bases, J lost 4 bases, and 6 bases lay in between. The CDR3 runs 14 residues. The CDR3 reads CASSERGGANVLTF. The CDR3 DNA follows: TGTGCCAGCAGTGAACGAGGAGGGGCCAACGTCCTGACTTTC.

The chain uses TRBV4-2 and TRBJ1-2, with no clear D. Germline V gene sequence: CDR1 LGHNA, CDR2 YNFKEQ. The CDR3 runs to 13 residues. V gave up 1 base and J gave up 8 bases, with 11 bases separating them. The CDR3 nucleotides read TGTGCCAGCAGCCAAGGACCGGGTGAAGGCTACACCTTC. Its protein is CASSQGPGEGYTF.

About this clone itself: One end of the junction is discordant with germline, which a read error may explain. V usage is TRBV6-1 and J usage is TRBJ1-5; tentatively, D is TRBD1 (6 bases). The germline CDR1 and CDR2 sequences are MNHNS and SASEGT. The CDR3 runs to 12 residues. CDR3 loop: CAGRQAGESQHF. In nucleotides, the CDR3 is TGTGCCGGCAGACAGGCCGGTGAGTCCCAGCATTTT.

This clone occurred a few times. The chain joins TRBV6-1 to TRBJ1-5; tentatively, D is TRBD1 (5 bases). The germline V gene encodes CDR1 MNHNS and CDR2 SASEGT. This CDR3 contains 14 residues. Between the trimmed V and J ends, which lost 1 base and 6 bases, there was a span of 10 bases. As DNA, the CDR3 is TGTGCCAGCAGTGAAGTGGGCGGGACTCAGCCCCAGCATTTT. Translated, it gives CASSEVGGTQPQHF.